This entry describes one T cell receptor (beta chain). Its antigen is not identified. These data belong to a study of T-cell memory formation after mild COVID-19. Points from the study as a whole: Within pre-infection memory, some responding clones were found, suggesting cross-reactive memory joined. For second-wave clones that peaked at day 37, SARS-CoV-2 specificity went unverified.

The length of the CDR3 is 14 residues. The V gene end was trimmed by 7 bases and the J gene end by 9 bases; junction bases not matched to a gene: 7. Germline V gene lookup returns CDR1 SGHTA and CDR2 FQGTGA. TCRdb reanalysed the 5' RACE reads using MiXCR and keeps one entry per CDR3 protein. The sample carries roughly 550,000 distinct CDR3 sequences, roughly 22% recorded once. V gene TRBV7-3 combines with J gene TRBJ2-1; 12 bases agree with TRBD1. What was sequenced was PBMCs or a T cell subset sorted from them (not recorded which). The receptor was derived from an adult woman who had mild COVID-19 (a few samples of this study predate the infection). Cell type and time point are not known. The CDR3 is CASTAGTGGGEQFF. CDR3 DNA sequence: TGTGCCAGCACCGCCGGGACAGGGGGCGGTGAGCAGTTCTTC.